The next 23 T cell receptor beta chains were all read from a single sample in a study of blood T cells in healthy people across ages (dated by TCRdb to 2013 to 2016). Preparation of the library involved 5' RACE. Sequenced using an Illumina HiSeq 2500. A second PCR of roughly 7 to 11 cycles was performed with a sample-barcoded 5' primer and a J-beta primer mix. Through fastp at Q25 and MiXCR, TCRdb rebuilt clones from the public reads, retaining in-frame beta chains. Rows with a matching CDR3 protein are joined into one entry that keeps the most common DNA and genes. Present in this sample are 650,000 to 900,000 distinct CDR3 sequences, about 62% of which were seen just once. The top ten hold around 30% of the sample. The sequencing sample was made of blood. The origin of the receptors is a man younger than 45 in good health.

The table lists this clonotype with a few counts. J is TRBJ1-6 and V is TRBV3-1; no clear D. The CDR3 extends over 20 amino acids. Germline loops: CDR1 LGHDT, CDR2 YNNKEL (reference sequence). The ends were cut back, 0 bases at V and 3 bases at J, with 21 bases in the middle. Here the CDR3 reads CASSQEIAGPRELYNSPLHF. For the CDR3, the DNA is TGTGCCAGCAGCCAAGAGATCGCCGGGCCGAGGGAACTCTATAATTCACCCCTCCACTTT.

V gene TRBV4-2 combines with J gene TRBJ2-3; perhaps TRBD2 as D (6 bases). This CDR3 has 16 amino acids. CDR1 and CDR2 (germline): LGHNA, YNFKEQ. The V gene lost 2 bases and the J gene lost 3 bases, with 15 bases spanning the gap. This chain's CDR3 is CASSQNPGLGTDTQYF. The CDR3 nucleotides are TGTGCCAGCAGCCAAAACCCGGGACTGGGGACAGATACGCAGTATTTT.

The V call is TRBV12-3 or TRBV12-4, the J call TRBJ1-1, with 7 bases fitting TRBD1. This CDR3 has 15 residues. Germline trimming cut 5 bases from V and 1 base from J; bases unmatched to any gene: 7. Here the CDR3 reads CASSGRQGTNTEAFF. The CDR3 DNA reads as TGTGCCAGCAGTGGCCGACAGGGAACGAACACTGAAGCTTTCTTT.

The chain has TRBV7-9 and TRBJ2-7; 7 bases match TRBD2. The J segment lost 4 bases and the V segment lost 5 bases, leaving 17 bases of the junction unmatched. CDR3 length: 17 residues. Per germline, CDR1 SEHNR and CDR2 FQNEAQ (reference sequence). The CDR3 nucleotides are TGTGCCAGCAGCCCCACAGGAGCGGGACCCTCAAAATACGAGCAGTACTTC. Its translation is CASSPTGAGPSKYEQYF.

As regards this clonotype: Compared with germline, one end of the junction differs, possibly owing to a read error. The rearrangement joins TRBV9 to TRBJ2-7; either TRBD1 or TRBD2 may supply D (5 bases each). Per the germline V gene, CDR1 is SGDLS and CDR2 is YYNGEE. The CDR3 length is 14 residues. The chain's CDR3 is CTSSPGTPSHEQYF. The CDR3 nucleotides are TGTACCAGCAGCCCTGGGACCCCATCACACGAGCAGTACTTC.

This clonotype was detected a few times. The genes are TRBV20-1 and TRBJ2-1; TRBD2 aligns across 13 bases. This CDR3 contains 17 residues. The junction had 11 bases not matched to a gene; V was cut back by 3 bases and J by 6 bases. CDR1 DFQATT and CDR2 SNEGSKA come from the germline V gene (reference sequence). Here the CDR3 reads CSARDTSGGAFPNEQFF. The CDR3, as DNA: TGCAGTGCTAGGGATACTAGCGGGGGGGCCTTTCCCAATGAGCAGTTCTTC.

V is TRBV3-1 and J is TRBJ1-4; the D gene is possibly TRBD1 (6 bases). The CDR3 covers 14 residues. Trimming removed 4 bases at V and 6 bases at J, with 12 bases between. Germline V gene lookup returns CDR1 LGHDT and CDR2 YNNKEL (reference sequence). CDR3 region: CASSPRGQDEKLFF. CDR3 nucleotides: TGTGCCAGCAGCCCCAGGGGTCAGGATGAAAAACTGTTTTTT.

The V and J genes are TRBV6-2 or TRBV6-3 and TRBJ2-1; either TRBD1 or TRBD2 may supply D (5 bases each). CDR1 is MNHEY and CDR2 is SVGEGT in the germline V gene. The CDR3 has 14 residues. Trimming took off 5 bases at V and 6 bases at J, with 14 bases between the two ends. Here the CDR3 reads CASSRGDTSNEQFF. The DNA for the CDR3 is TGTGCCAGCAGTAGAGGGGATACTTCCAATGAGCAGTTCTTC.

The rearrangement joins TRBV6-2 or TRBV6-3 to TRBJ2-5; D call uncertain. The CDR3 loop spans 15 amino acids. CDR1 is MNHEY, CDR2 SVGEGT, per germline. Trimming took off 7 bases at V and 4 bases at J, with 19 bases between the two ends. In DNA, the CDR3 is TGTGCCAGCAACTACCAAGGGATTTCGGGAGAGACCCAGTACTTC. This codes for CASNYQGISGETQYF.

V gene TRBV3-1 combines with J gene TRBJ2-7, with TRBD1 matching over 8 bases. In germline, CDR1 is LGHDT, CDR2 YNNKEL (reference sequence). Losses at the gene ends were 0 bases for V and 2 bases for J; bases not matched to a gene: 3. This CDR3 is built from 15 residues. The CDR3 reads CASSQDDRGAYEQYF. The DNA of the CDR3 is TGTGCCAGCAGCCAAGACGACAGGGGCGCCTACGAGCAGTACTTC.

The rearrangement links TRBV28 to TRBJ2-7, with D possibly TRBD2 on 6 matching bases. The J call is doubtful: the DNA matches TRBJ2-5 better. The length of the CDR3 is 13 residues. Germline lookup yields CDR1 MDHEN and CDR2 SYDVKM. The CDR3 reads CASSMGGYETQYF. The CDR3, as DNA: TGTGCCAGCAGTATGGGGGGTTACGAGACCCAGTACTTC.

A single count supports this clonotype. The CDR3 protein is CSAREPGGLANEQFF. The CDR3 DNA sequence: TGCAGTGCTAGAGAACCTGGGGGACTAGCAAATGAGCAGTTCTTC. V is TRBV20-1 and J is TRBJ2-1; 9 bases match TRBD2. Germline trimming cut 0 bases from V and 7 bases from J; bases unmatched to any gene: 7. Germline-derived CDR1 and CDR2 are DFQATT and SNEGSKA (reference sequence). The CDR3 is made up of 15 amino acids.

The rearrangement uses TRBV27 and TRBJ2-1; TRBD2 might be the D (7 bases). Germline CDR1 and CDR2: MNHEY and SMNVEV (reference sequence). This CDR3 comprises 14 residues. The V gene lost 6 bases and the J gene lost 10 bases, with 19 bases spanning the gap. CDR3 nucleotides: TGTGCCAGCAGGGACGGTAGGGGGGGGAGGGAGCAGTTCTTC. Protein product: CASRDGRGGREQFF.

In regard to this clonotype: A junction end diverges from the germline sequence, so it may reflect a read error. The rearrangement links TRBV6-5 to TRBJ2-3; D call uncertain. This CDR3 region has 13 residues. Germline V lookup: CDR1 MNHEY, CDR2 SVGAGI. CDR3 nucleotides: TGTGCCAGCAGGTACTCTCGATCAGATACGCAGTATTTT. This sequence encodes CASRYSRSDTQYF.

This clonotype was counted a single time. The V and J genes are TRBV6-1 and TRBJ2-3, with D possibly being TRBD2 (7 bases). This CDR3 is 16 amino acids long. V was pared by 0 bases and J by 2 bases, with 12 bases between. Germline V gene data show CDR1 as MNHNS and CDR2 as SASEGT. The CDR3 nucleotides are TGTGCCAGCAGTGAAGCGCGGGGGCAGTTCACAGATACGCAGTATTTT. Translation: CASSEARGQFTDTQYF.

This clonotype was picked up a small number of times. V and J are TRBV4-1 and TRBJ2-5; 7 nucleotides align to TRBD2. CDR3 length: 17 amino acids. V was pared by 2 bases and J by 3 bases, with 12 bases of the junction left unmatched. CDR1 and CDR2 from the germline V gene are MGHRA and YSYEKL. The DNA for the CDR3 is TGCGCCAGCAGCCAACTACACTCCGGGACTACAGAAGAGACCCAGTACTTC. Translation: CASSQLHSGTTEETQYF.

This clonotype was seen more than once but under ten times. The chain uses TRBV20-1 and TRBJ2-1, with 9 bases identical to TRBD2. The germline V gene has CDR1 DFQATT and CDR2 SNEGSKA (reference sequence). This CDR3 region has 17 residues. Trimming at V came to 1 base and at J to 2 bases, leaving 9 bases not matched to a gene. The CDR3 sequence: CSARARSLAGPYNEQFF. The CDR3 DNA follows: TGCAGTGCTAGAGCTCGGAGTCTAGCGGGGCCCTACAATGAGCAGTTCTTC.

The rearrangement joins TRBV20-1 to TRBJ2-5; 7 nucleotides match TRBD2. With V trimmed by 6 bases and J by 1 base, 8 bases remained unmatched. This CDR3 contains 14 residues. Germline values: CDR1 DFQATT, CDR2 SNEGSKA (reference sequence). CDR3: CSAPTAGLQETQYF. The DNA for the CDR3 is TGCAGTGCCCCGACAGCGGGGCTCCAAGAGACCCAGTACTTC.

This sequence joins TRBV7-2 and TRBJ2-3; 8 bases line up with TRBD1. V was pared by 6 bases and J by 2 bases, with 4 bases of the junction left unmatched. This CDR3 is built from 14 residues. Germline CDR1 SGHTA, CDR2 FQGNSA. The CDR3 DNA reads TGTGCCAGCAGGTGGGACAGGTACACAGATACGCAGTATTTT. It is translated as CASRWDRYTDTQYF.

The chain employs TRBV18 and TRBJ2-2; the D gene is possibly TRBD2 (5 bases). Germline lookup yields CDR1 KGHSH and CDR2 LQKENI. The V and J ends lost 0 bases and 4 bases respectively, with 12 bases between them. The CDR3 loop spans 16 amino acids. The CDR3 DNA sequence: TGTGCCAGCTCACCACCTGAGACTAAAGTCACCGGGGAGCTGTTTTTT. This codes for CASSPPETKVTGELFF.

This clonotype appeared a few times. The chain links TRBV4-2 to TRBJ2-5; D might be TRBD1 (6 bases). CDR1 is LGHNA and CDR2 is YNFKEQ in the germline V gene. The CDR3 is 15 amino acids. Trimming cost V 0 bases and J 5 bases, with 13 bases left between them. CDR3 protein: CASSQDRGGWETQYF. The CDR3 DNA reads TGTGCCAGCAGCCAAGATCGAGGGGGATGGGAGACCCAGTACTTC.

This rearrangement joins TRBV29-1 to TRBJ2-7; tentatively, D is TRBD1 or TRBD2 (5 bases each). The CDR3 consists of 12 residues. The germline V and J ends were trimmed by 5 bases and 2 bases, with 10 bases remaining between them. Germline loops: CDR1 SQVTM, CDR2 ANQGSEA. CDR3: CSVLGETYEQYF. The CDR3 nucleotides read TGCAGCGTTCTGGGGGAAACCTACGAGCAGTACTTC.

This clonotype was seen once. The chain is built from TRBV4-3 and TRBJ1-4; 7 bases match TRBD1. V shed 4 bases, J shed 5 bases, and the junction held 7 bases outside the gene matches. The CDR3 covers 15 residues. Germline CDR1 and CDR2: LGHNA and YSLEER. CDR3 DNA: TGCGCCAGCAGCCTGGACAGGCCCCTAAATGAAAAACTGTTTTTT. Protein: CASSLDRPLNEKLFF.